This T cell receptor beta chain emerged from a study of control samples from healthy donors and cancer patients. The CDR3 consists of 16 residues. With V trimmed by 5 bases and J by 3 bases, 10 bases remained unmatched. CDR1 is SGHVS, CDR2 FNYEAQ, per germline. Sequenced by immunoSEQ multiplex PCR; TCRdb stores in-frame clones only, minus some. The sample has 130,000 to 150,000 clones, roughly 94% seen once. The sample consisted of PBMCs. The V and J genes are TRBV7-6 and TRBJ1-1; 9 bases map to TRBD1. The sequence derives from a man in his 60s with colorectal cancer. The CDR3 sequence is CASSPRTGVMDTEAFF. CDR3 nucleotides: TGTGCCAGCAGCCCAAGGACAGGGGTTATGGACACTGAAGCTTTCTTT.